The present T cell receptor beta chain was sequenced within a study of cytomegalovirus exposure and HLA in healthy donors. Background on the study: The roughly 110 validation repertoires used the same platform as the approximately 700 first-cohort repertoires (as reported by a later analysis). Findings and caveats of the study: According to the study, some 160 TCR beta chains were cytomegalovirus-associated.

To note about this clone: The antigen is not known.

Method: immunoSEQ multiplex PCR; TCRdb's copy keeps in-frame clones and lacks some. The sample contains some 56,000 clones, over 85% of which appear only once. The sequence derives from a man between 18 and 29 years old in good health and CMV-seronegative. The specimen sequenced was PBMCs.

The CDR3 reads CASSSSGSVPEQYF. Here the CDR3 DNA reads TGTGCCAGCAGCTCTAGCGGGAGTGTACCCGAGCAGTACTTC. The chain has TRBV7-9 and TRBJ2-5; 10 positions match TRBD2. The J call may be mistaken, given a closer DNA end match to TRBJ2-7. CDR3 length: 14 residues. Germline V lookup: CDR1 SEHNR, CDR2 FQNEAQ (reference sequence).